The subject of this entry is one T cell receptor beta chain. Antigen unknown. This sample was included in a study of T cells in narcolepsy. Findings and limits, study-wide: Autoreactive clonotypes reportedly recurred in blood of same and different patients, not controls.

Clones were read by immunoSEQ multiplex PCR, and TCRdb kept only the in-frame ones, dropping some. The repertoire holds about 27,000 clones, with roughly 74% as singletons. This CDR3 is built from 11 residues. Germline lookup yields CDR1 MNHNS and CDR2 SASEGT. Between the trimmed V and J ends, which lost 9 bases and 6 bases, there was a span of 10 bases. The sequencing input was CD45RA- memory CD4+ T cells from PBMCs. The TCR originated in a human donor with narcolepsy. The chain combines TRBV6-1 with TRBJ2-3; D is ambiguous. The CDR3 protein is CASSSWDTQYF. Written as DNA, the CDR3 is TGTGCCAGTAGCAGTTGGGATACGCAGTATTTT.